A selection of T cell receptor beta chains follows, all from one sample in a study of CD8+CD57+ T cells in acquired aplastic anemia. MiXCR, run by TCRdb on the reads, gives a single entry per CDR3 protein. The sample carries roughly 150,000 distinct CDR3 sequences, 35% to 55% recorded once. Sequencing was done on a sample of sorted CD4+, CD8+, or CD8+CD57+ T cells (not recorded which) from PBMCs. Receptor source: a human donor in good health. Both conserved end residues are trimmed from each CDR3. The order of the fields is D gene, V gene, CDR3 protein. D genes are given only for firm matches.

>TRBD1|TRBV30
AWSQDRGYSPLH
>TRBD2|TRBV10-1
ASPSGTSGRHAPDTQY
>NA|TRBV18
ASSPYTTGGNNEQF
>TRBD1|TRBV6-1
ASGGSTGDNYGYT
>NA|TRBV20-1
SARDKEDYHEQY
>NA|TRBV5-1
ASSLAGGADTQY
>NA|TRBV10-1
ARTYEQY
>TRBD2|TRBV7-2
ASSLVDGGTTDTQY
>TRBD2|TRBV7-6
ASSSPAGVTDTQY
>NA|TRBV20-1
SAFGTWTGNTIY
>NA|TRBV29-1
SVESPVTSTDTQY
>NA|TRBV3-1
ASSQDLPHGMRGTNQPQH
>TRBD1|TRBV7-8
ASSPGQGNTEAF
>NA|TRBV24-1
ATSDAARRVYT
>NA|TRBV29-1
SVEETALQETQY
>NA|TRBV6-1
ASSISSYEQY
>TRBD2|TRBV25-1
ASSEPSAGGPTDTQY
>NA|TRBV5-1
ASRDPSGLGEQY
>NA|TRBV4-3
ASSQEMSQPQH
>NA|TRBV30
AWSEVPNTEAF
>NA|TRBV7-8
ASSLLEQPQH
>NA|TRBV2
ASSKEGGQSYGYT
>NA|TRBV9
ASSVVREGRAEAF
>NA|TRBV5-1
ASSGRTGVGTEAF
>TRBD2|TRBV7-7
ASSSGLAGAFTGELF
>NA|TRBV7-9
ASSSPGSPLH
>NA|TRBV29-1
SVARLDADTEAF
>NA|TRBV20-1
SARDRPEDSPLH
>TRBD1|TRBV10-3
AIRDVGQGRNPPLH
>NA|TRBV12-3/TRBV12-4
ASSLAGHVGGTDTQY
>TRBD1|TRBV9
ASSPGTGVEQY
>NA|TRBV2
ASQTGRTEAF
>NA|TRBV4-2
ASRRSGEYGYT
>NA|TRBV12-3/TRBV12-4
ATPSGNGYT
>NA|TRBV19
ASSMNGPSREQY
>TRBD1|TRBV24-1
ATSDGTGVSHLH
>NA|TRBV2
ASTRDTSYEQY
>TRBD1|TRBV5-1
ASRTTGGGTNEKLF
>NA|TRBV10-3
AISETGLGSQY
>NA|TRBV28
ASSWVSSNQPQH